Sequencing of this T cell receptor (beta chain) was carried out in a study of response to subunit inactivated influenza vaccine. Overall study findings and caveats: Authors suggested each seasonal flu vaccination may recruit only limited numbers of new T cells.

V was clipped by 0 bases and J by 4 bases, with 4 bases between them. This CDR3 is 12 amino acids long. Germline CDR1 is SGDLS and CDR2 is YYNGEE. About this clonotype itself: Antigen: not known.

TCRdb reprocessed the RT-PCR reads with MiXCR, giving one entry per CDR3 protein. Among 450,000 to 600,000 distinct CDR3 sequences, 16% were seen once, and the ten largest hold less than 4%. The sequence was collected from a man between 50 and 69 years old who received an inactivated influenza vaccine. This material consisted of CD4+ T cells sorted from PBMCs, taken around 25 months after vaccination. This rearrangement joins TRBV9 to TRBJ2-5; D gene uncertain. The chain's CDR3 is CASSVAGETQYF. DNA for the CDR3: TGTGCCAGCAGCGTAGCCGGAGAGACCCAGTACTTC.